The entry below describes one T cell receptor beta chain. Its target is unknown. This sample stems from a study of T-cell memory formation after mild COVID-19. Study information: Clustering of TCRs was largely donor specific.

Constant-segment primers and 5'RACE yielded cDNA libraries for TCR alpha and TCR beta, each carrying sample barcodes and UMIs. TCRdb re-called the 5' RACE reads with MiXCR, one entry per CDR3 protein. The sample includes about half a million distinct CDR3 sequences, roughly 18% of them seen just once. The CDR3 is 12 amino acids. V was trimmed by 3 bases and J by 3 bases, leaving 6 bases between them. The germline CDR1 and CDR2 sequences are SQVTM and ANQGSEA. Broader study findings: Among contracting clones, CD4+ were mainly CM/EM and CD8+ enriched in EMRA. What remained unconfirmed was the SARS-CoV-2 specificity of second-wave clones peaking on day 37.

This clonotype was sampled from an adult woman who had mild COVID-19 (a few samples of this study predate the infection). Cell type and time point are not known. This chain connects TRBV29-1 to TRBJ2-1; D is undetermined. The sequencing input was PBMCs or a T cell subset sorted from them (not recorded which). CDR3 protein: CSVEADYNEQFF. DNA of the CDR3: TGCAGCGTTGAGGCTGACTACAATGAGCAGTTCTTC.